These 5 T cell receptor beta chains share one sample of origin, sequenced in a study of cytomegalovirus exposure and HLA in healthy donors. PCR was performed using 60 Vbeta and 13 Jbeta primers. This table comes from immunoSEQ multiplex PCR, and its TCRdb copy is limited to in-frame clones, with some not included. The sample yields tens of thousands of clones, approximately 80% seen once. The specimen sequenced was PBMCs. Receptor source: a woman aged 25 to 45 in good health and CMV-seronegative.

The chain combines TRBV7-2 with TRBJ2-3; D is unclear. The CDR3 totals 12 residues. V was cut by 2 bases and J by 2 bases, with 2 bases left in between. Germline V CDR1 and CDR2: SGHTA, FQGNSA. The DNA of the CDR3 is TGTGCCAGCAGCTTATACACAGATACGCAGTATTTT. Translation gives CASSLYTDTQYF.

This chain links TRBV2 with TRBJ1-1, with 8 bases matching TRBD1. Germline assignment: CDR1 SNHLY and CDR2 FYNNEI. Trimming removed 6 bases from V and 6 bases from J; junction bases left unmatched: 9. The CDR3 has 14 residues. The CDR3 DNA is TGTGCCAGCAGCCAGGGGGCCAGGGGCGCTGAAGCTTTCTTT. Its protein is CASSQGARGAEAFF.

The chain has TRBV5-1 and TRBJ1-1; the D gene is possibly TRBD1 (5 bases). Trimming removed 0 bases at V and 3 bases at J, with 6 bases between. Germline CDR1 SGHRS, CDR2 YFSETQ. The CDR3 covers 13 residues. CDR3 region: CASSLGGDTEAFF. The CDR3 coding sequence is TGCGCCAGCAGCTTGGGGGGGGACACTGAAGCTTTCTTT.

The J gene is TRBJ1-2, the V gene TRBV5-1, with a weak D call TRBD1 (5 bases). Trimming stripped 4 bases from V and 0 bases from J, with 22 bases between. This CDR3 comprises 18 residues. Germline V CDR1 and CDR2: SGHRS, YFSETQ. In DNA form, the CDR3 reads TGCGCCAGCAGCGTCGGACGGAGAGAAGGGGACTCTAACTATGGCTACACCTTC. Protein: CASSVGRREGDSNYGYTF.

V is TRBV25-1 and J is TRBJ2-3; D is undetermined. The CDR3 runs to 13 residues. Deletions cut 0 bases from V and 6 bases from J, with 7 bases between. The V gene's germline CDR1 is MGHDK and CDR2 SYGVNS. CDR3 sequence (DNA): TGTGCCAGCAGTGAATACAGGTGGGATACGCAGTATTTT. Amino acids: CASSEYRWDTQYF. Looking up the rest from reference TRBV25-1 and TRBJ2-3 gives the full variable domain: EADIYQTPRYLVIGTGKKITLECSQTMGHDKMYWYQQDPGMELHLIHYSYGVNSTEKGDLSSESTVSRIRTEHFPLTLESARPSHTSQYLCASSEYRWDTQYFGPGTRLTVL.